This entry features one TCR beta chain sequence. The repertoire was sequenced with immunoSEQ multiplex PCR; TCRdb's copy has only in-frame clones and lacks some. Of about 150,000 clones listed, roughly 81% were seen once; the top ten hold around 2.9%. This record comes from a study of blood T cell repertoires in COVID-19. Sequencing was done on a sample of peripheral blood. The source of this sequence is a woman over 75 with COVID-19, enrolled during active disease.

CDR3 sequence: CASSLVAGLGYTF. The CDR3 DNA reads as TGTGCCAGCAGCTTAGTGGCAGGGCTCGGCTACACCTTC. V usage is TRBV7-2 and J usage is TRBJ1-2, with D maybe TRBD1 (5 bases). The V gene lost 1 base and the J gene lost 8 bases, with 11 bases spanning the gap. The germline V gene has CDR1 SGHTA and CDR2 FQGNSA. The CDR3 extends over 13 amino acids.